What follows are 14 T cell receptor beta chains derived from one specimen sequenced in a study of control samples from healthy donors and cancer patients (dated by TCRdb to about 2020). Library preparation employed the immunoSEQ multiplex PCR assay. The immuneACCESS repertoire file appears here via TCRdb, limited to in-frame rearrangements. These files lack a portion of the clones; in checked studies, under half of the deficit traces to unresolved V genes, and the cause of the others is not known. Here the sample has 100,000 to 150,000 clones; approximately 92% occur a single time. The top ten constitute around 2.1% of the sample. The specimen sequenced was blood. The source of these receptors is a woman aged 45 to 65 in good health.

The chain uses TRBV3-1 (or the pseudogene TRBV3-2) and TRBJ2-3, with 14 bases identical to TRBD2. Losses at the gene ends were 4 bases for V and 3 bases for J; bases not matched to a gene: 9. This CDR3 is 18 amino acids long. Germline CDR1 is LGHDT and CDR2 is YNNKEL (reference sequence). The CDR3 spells CASSRGLAGAVDTDTQYF. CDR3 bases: TGTGCCAGCAGCCGGGGACTAGCGGGGGCTGTGGATACAGATACGCAGTATTTT.

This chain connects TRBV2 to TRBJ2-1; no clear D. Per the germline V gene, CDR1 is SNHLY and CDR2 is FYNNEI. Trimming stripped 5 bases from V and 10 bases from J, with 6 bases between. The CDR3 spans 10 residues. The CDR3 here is CASSKQEQFF. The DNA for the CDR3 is TGTGCCAGCAGTAAGCAGGAGCAGTTCTTC.

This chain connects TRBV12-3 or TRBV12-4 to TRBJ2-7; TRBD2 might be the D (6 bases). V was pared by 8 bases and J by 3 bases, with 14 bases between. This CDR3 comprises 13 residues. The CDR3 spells CASGSSAFYEQYF. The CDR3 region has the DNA TGTGCCAGCGGCTCTAGCGCCTTCTACGAGCAGTACTTC.

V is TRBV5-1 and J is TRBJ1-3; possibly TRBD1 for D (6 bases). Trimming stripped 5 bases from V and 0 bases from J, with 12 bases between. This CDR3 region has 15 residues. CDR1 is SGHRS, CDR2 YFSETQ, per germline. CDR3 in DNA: TGCGCCAGCAGTTCGGACAGAGCCTCTGGAAACACCATATATTTT. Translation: CASSSDRASGNTIYF.

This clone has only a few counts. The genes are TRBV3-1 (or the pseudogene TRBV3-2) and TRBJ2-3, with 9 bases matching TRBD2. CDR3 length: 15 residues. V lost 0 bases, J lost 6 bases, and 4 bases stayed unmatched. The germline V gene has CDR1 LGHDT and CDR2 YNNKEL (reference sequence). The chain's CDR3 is CASSQERGGLDTQYF. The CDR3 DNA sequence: TGTGCCAGCAGCCAAGAGCGGGGGGGCCTGGATACGCAGTATTTT.

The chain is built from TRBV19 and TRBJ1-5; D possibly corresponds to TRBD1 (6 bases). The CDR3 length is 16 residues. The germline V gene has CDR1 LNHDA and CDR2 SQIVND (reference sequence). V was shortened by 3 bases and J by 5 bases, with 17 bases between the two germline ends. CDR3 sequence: CASSMGFRDTHQPQHF. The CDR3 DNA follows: TGTGCCAGTAGTATGGGATTCCGGGACACACATCAGCCCCAGCATTTT.

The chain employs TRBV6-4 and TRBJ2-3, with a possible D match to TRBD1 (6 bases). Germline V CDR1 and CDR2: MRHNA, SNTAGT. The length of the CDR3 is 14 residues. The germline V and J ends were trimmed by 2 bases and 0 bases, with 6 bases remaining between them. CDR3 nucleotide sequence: TGTGCCAGCAGTGACGGACAGAGCACAGATACGCAGTATTTT. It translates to CASSDGQSTDTQYF.

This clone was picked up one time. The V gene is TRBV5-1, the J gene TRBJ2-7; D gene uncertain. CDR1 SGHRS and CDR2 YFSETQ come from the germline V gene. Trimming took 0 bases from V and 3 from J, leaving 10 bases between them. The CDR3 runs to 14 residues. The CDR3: CASSLAPDLYEQYF. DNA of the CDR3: TGCGCCAGCAGCTTGGCACCCGACCTCTACGAGCAGTACTTC.

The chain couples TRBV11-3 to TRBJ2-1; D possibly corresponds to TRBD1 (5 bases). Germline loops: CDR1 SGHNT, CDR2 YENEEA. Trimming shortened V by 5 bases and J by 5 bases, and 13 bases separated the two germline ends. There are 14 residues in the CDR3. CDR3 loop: CASSPQGNHNEQFF. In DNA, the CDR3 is TGTGCCAGCAGCCCCCAGGGCAACCACAATGAGCAGTTCTTC.

Written as DNA, the CDR3 is TGTGCCAGCAGCTTAGAGGGTACCGGGGAGCTGTTTTTT. This encodes CASSLEGTGELFF. The V call is TRBV7-9, the J call TRBJ2-2; D is undetermined. This CDR3 is 13 amino acids long. Germline V gene data show CDR1 as SEHNR and CDR2 as FQNEAQ (reference sequence). Trimming shortened V by 1 base and J by 5 bases, and 5 bases separated the two germline ends.

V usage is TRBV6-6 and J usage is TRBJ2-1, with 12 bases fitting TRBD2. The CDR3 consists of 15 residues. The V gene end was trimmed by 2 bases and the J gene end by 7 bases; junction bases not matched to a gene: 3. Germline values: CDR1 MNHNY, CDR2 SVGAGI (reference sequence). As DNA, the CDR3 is TGTGCCAGCAGTTACCGTACTAGCGGGGGGAATGAGCAGTTCTTC. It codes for CASSYRTSGGNEQFF.

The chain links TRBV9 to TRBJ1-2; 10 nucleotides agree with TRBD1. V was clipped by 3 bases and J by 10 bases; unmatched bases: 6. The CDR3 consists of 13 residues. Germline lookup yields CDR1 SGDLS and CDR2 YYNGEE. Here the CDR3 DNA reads TGTGCCAGCAGCGCCGGACAGGGGGTCGACTACACCTTC. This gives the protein CASSAGQGVDYTF. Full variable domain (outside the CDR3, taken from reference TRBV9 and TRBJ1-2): DSGVTQTPKHLITATGQRVTLRCSPRSGDLSVYWYQQSLDQGLQFLIQYYNGEERAKGNILERFSAQQFPDLHSELNLSSLELGDSALYFCASSAGQGVDYTFGSGTRLTVV.

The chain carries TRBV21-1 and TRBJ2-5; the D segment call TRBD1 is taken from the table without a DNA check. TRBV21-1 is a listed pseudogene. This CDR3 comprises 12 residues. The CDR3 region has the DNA TGTGCCAGGGCCAGGGGCGCCGAGACCCAGTACTTC. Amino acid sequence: CARARGAETQYF.

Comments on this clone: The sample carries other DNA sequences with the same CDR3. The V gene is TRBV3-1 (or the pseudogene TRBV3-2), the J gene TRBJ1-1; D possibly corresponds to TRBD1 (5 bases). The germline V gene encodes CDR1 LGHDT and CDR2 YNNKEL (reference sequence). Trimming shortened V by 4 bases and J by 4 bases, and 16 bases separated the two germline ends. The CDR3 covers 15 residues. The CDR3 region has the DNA TGTGCCAGCAGCCTTGGTCCAGGGTCGGGCACTGAAGCTTTCTTT. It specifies CASSLGPGSGTEAFF.